This T cell receptor (beta chain) derives from a study of T cells in Graves' hyperthyroidism and ophthalmopathy. Cells are PBMCs isolated from roughly 9.3 ml of fresh blood. Researchers took RNA transcripts and amplified the TCR beta CDR3 regions from them. HTBI primers were used for first-round RT-PCR of the TCR CDR3. TCRdb reprocessed the multiplex PCR reads via MiXCR and lists one record per CDR3 protein. The profile shows around 290,000 distinct CDR3 sequences, over 15% of them singletons. This CDR3 is built from 13 residues. Germline lookup yields CDR1 SNHLY and CDR2 FYNNEI. Trimming at V came to 9 bases and at J to 2 bases, leaving 7 bases not matched to a gene.

Sequenced: blood. The clonotype originates from a woman aged 55-70 years with Graves' ophthalmopathy. V and J are TRBV2 and TRBJ2-7; 7 nucleotides agree with TRBD1. As DNA, the CDR3 is TGTGCCAGTCAACCCCAGGGGGCCTACGAGCAGTACTTC. Translating gives CASQPQGAYEQYF.